The 8 T cell receptor beta chains below were found in one sample sequenced in a study of CD8 T cells in ankylosing spondylitis. Study results and caveats: Several highly homologous variants formed a TCR beta motif that appeared characteristic of ankylosing spondylitis blood.

TCRdb reprocessed the 5' RACE reads via MiXCR and lists one record per CDR3 protein. The sample gives about 330,000 distinct CDR3 sequences, 6.5% to 10% of which show up once; about 15% is in the top ten. Their recognized antigens are unknown. The sample comprised blood, either unsorted or a sorted T cell fraction (not recorded which). The receptors shown here come from a male donor with ankylosing spondylitis.

This clonotype came up a few times. The chain combines TRBV7-9 with TRBJ2-1, with D perhaps TRBD2 (5 bases). Deletions cut 2 bases from V and 5 bases from J, with 13 bases between. CDR1 and CDR2 from the germline V gene are SEHNR and FQNEAQ (reference sequence). This CDR3 has 15 amino acids. The CDR3 nucleotides read TGTGCCAGCAGCTTAAGGCGGGCTACCGACAATGAGCAGTTCTTC. Amino acids: CASSLRRATDNEQFF. Variable domain in full (rest from reference TRBV7-9 and TRBJ2-1): DTGVSQNPRHKITKRGQNVTFRCDPISEHNRLYWYRQTLGQGPEFLTYFQNEAQLEKSRLLSDRFSAERPKGSFSTLEIQRTEQGDSAMYLCASSLRRATDNEQFFGPGTRLTVL.

This chain uses TRBV20-1 with TRBJ2-3; 8 nucleotides match TRBD2. The J segment lost 1 base and the V segment lost 5 bases, leaving 14 bases of the junction unmatched. This CDR3 contains 17 residues. From germline, CDR1 is DFQATT and CDR2 SNEGSKA (reference sequence). The CDR3 DNA is TGCAGTGCTGGCGGGAGCGGGAGTTTTACGGGCACAGATACGCAGTATTTT. Encoded protein: CSAGGSGSFTGTDTQYF.

The sample holds a few counts of this clonotype. The chain employs TRBV25-1 and TRBJ1-2; weak D call: TRBD1 (5 bases). V shed 2 bases and J shed 6 bases, with 10 bases lying between them. Germline lookup yields CDR1 MGHDK and CDR2 SYGVNS. The CDR3 totals 13 residues. The CDR3 coding sequence is TGTGCCAGCAGTGAACCGGGGGTAGATGGCTACACCTTC. Amino acid sequence: CASSEPGVDGYTF.

This clonotype was detected only a few times. J is TRBJ2-7 and V is TRBV12-3 or TRBV12-4, with a possible D match to TRBD2 (5 bases). The germline V and J ends were trimmed by 8 bases and 2 bases, with 10 bases remaining between them. This CDR3 region has 12 residues. CDR3 sequence reads: CASGRRTYEQYF. DNA of the CDR3: TGTGCCAGCGGACGGAGGACCTACGAGCAGTACTTC.

This clonotype was recorded at least ten times. The rearrangement links TRBV28 to TRBJ2-5; no firm D call. The CDR3 contains 11 residues. The V gene's germline CDR1 is MDHEN and CDR2 SYDVKM. Between the trimmed V and J ends, which lost 5 bases and 9 bases, there was a span of 10 bases. As DNA, the CDR3 is TGTGCCAGCAGTCCCGAAGGGTCCCAGTACTTC. This gives the protein CASSPEGSQYF.

This clonotype was counted ten times or more. The gene calls are TRBV12-3 or TRBV12-4 and TRBJ2-7; 7 nucleotides align to TRBD1. V was pared by 6 bases and J by 5 bases, with 7 bases of the junction left unmatched. The CDR3 has 13 residues. CDR3 region: CASSRQGYDEQYF. DNA for the CDR3: TGTGCCAGCAGCAGACAGGGTTATGACGAGCAGTACTTC.

This clonotype was seen repeatedly, ten times or more. V gene TRBV29-1 combines with J gene TRBJ2-3, with unresolved D. Germline V gives CDR1 SQVTM, CDR2 ANQGSEA. Trimming took 1 base from V and 4 from J, leaving 6 bases between them. This CDR3 has 12 residues. The CDR3 region is CSVEGVPDTQYF. CDR3 in DNA: TGCAGCGTTGAAGGGGTTCCAGATACGCAGTATTTT.

This clonotype was found a few times. The chain employs TRBV5-1 and TRBJ2-7; the D gene is possibly TRBD2 (5 bases). The germline V and J ends were trimmed by 0 bases and 0 bases, with 16 bases remaining between them. The germline V gene encodes CDR1 SGHRS and CDR2 YFSETQ. There are 17 residues in the CDR3. CDR3 sequence: CASSLAITMEVSYEQYF. The CDR3 nucleotides read TGCGCCAGCAGCTTGGCCATCACTATGGAGGTCTCCTACGAGCAGTACTTC.